The 10 T cell receptor beta chains below all came from one sample that was sequenced in a study of T cells after yellow fever vaccination. TCRdb reanalysed the 5' RACE reads using MiXCR and keeps one entry per CDR3 protein. Here the sample spans approximately 550,000 distinct CDR3 sequences, approximately 21% being singletons. This specimen consisted of PBMCs, obtained 15 days after the yellow fever booster vaccination. The receptors here all came from a man aged 30-40 years who received the YFV17D yellow fever vaccine.

In this sample, this clonotype turned up a few times. The V gene is TRBV20-1, the J gene TRBJ2-2; D is ambiguous. In germline, CDR1 is DFQATT, CDR2 SNEGSKA (reference sequence). V was cut by 4 bases and J by 6 bases, with 6 bases left in between. This CDR3 has 11 amino acids. This chain's CDR3 is CSAILAGELFF. The CDR3 nucleotides are TGCAGTGCTATTCTGGCCGGGGAGCTGTTTTTT.

The chain recombines TRBV29-1 with TRBJ2-2; TRBD2 is a possible D gene (6 bases). The CDR3 is made up of 12 amino acids. Germline V gene data show CDR1 as SQVTM and CDR2 as ANQGSEA. Trimming took off 6 bases at V and 10 bases at J, with 15 bases between the two ends. CDR3 protein: CSVGGVREELFF. The CDR3 DNA reads TGCAGCGTGGGGGGAGTTCGGGAGGAGCTGTTTTTT.

The chain has TRBV10-1 and TRBJ1-6; 10 bases fit TRBD1. Germline CDR1 WNHNN, CDR2 SYGVQD (reference sequence). Trimming took 5 bases from V and 7 from J; bases not matched to a gene: 5. The CDR3 sequence is 15 residues long. The CDR3 spells CASSTGTGVNSPLHF. The CDR3 DNA reads as TGCGCCAGCAGTACCGGGACAGGGGTCAATTCACCCCTCCACTTT.

V usage is TRBV7-2 and J usage is TRBJ2-1; 9 nucleotides line up with TRBD2. V was clipped by 6 bases and J by 9 bases; unmatched bases: 6. CDR3 length: 13 amino acids. The germline CDR1 and CDR2 sequences are SGHTA and FQGNSA. The DNA for the CDR3 is TGTGCCAGCAGGCGTCCTAGCGGGATTGAGCAGTTCTTC. This sequence encodes CASRRPSGIEQFF.

The rearrangement joins TRBV7-2 to TRBJ1-2; D unresolved. This CDR3 is built from 14 residues. The ends were cut back, 5 bases at V and 8 bases at J, with 18 bases in the middle. Germline CDR1 reads SGHTA; CDR2 reads FQGNSA. In DNA form, the CDR3 reads TGTGCCAGCAGCCCCATTGGGGTCGGGTCGGGCTACACCTTC. This sequence encodes CASSPIGVGSGYTF.

This chain connects TRBV6-2 or TRBV6-3 to TRBJ2-1, with D hard to call. V dropped 5 bases and J dropped 3 bases, with 14 bases sitting between them. CDR3 length: 15 residues. CDR1 MNHEY and CDR2 SVGEGT come from the germline V gene. The DNA of the CDR3 is TGTGCCAGCAGTAAAGGGCAGCCAGGCTACAATGAGCAGTTCTTC. It specifies CASSKGQPGYNEQFF.

The chain links TRBV5-1 to TRBJ2-7, with D perhaps TRBD1 or TRBD2 (7 bases each). Between the trimmed V and J ends, which lost 0 bases and 6 bases, there was a span of 19 bases. CDR1 is SGHRS, CDR2 YFSETQ, per germline. The length of the CDR3 is 16 residues. CDR3 protein: CASSLAPGGGFVEQYF. The CDR3 bases are TGCGCCAGCAGCTTGGCCCCAGGGGGAGGGTTCGTCGAGCAGTACTTC. Looking up the rest from reference TRBV5-1 and TRBJ2-7 gives the full variable domain: KAGVTQTPRYLIKTRGQQVTLSCSPISGHRSVSWYQQTPGQGLQFLFEYFSETQRNKGNFPGRFSGRQFSNSRSEMNVSTLELGDSALYLCASSLAPGGGFVEQYFGPGTRLTVT.

The chain uses TRBV20-1 and TRBJ2-3, with D tentatively TRBD2 (5 bases). This CDR3 has 15 residues. The ends were cut back, 7 bases at V and 0 bases at J, with 17 bases in the middle. Germline lookup yields CDR1 DFQATT and CDR2 SNEGSKA (reference sequence). CDR3 nucleotide sequence: TGCAGTGTTTCGGACTCCTGGACTAGCACAGATACGCAGTATTTT. Translation: CSVSDSWTSTDTQYF.

The chain recombines TRBV7-2 with TRBJ2-2, with D perhaps TRBD2 (6 bases). Germline V gives CDR1 SGHTA, CDR2 FQGNSA. V was pared by 0 bases and J by 1 base, with 6 bases between. This CDR3 has 15 amino acids. Here the CDR3 DNA reads TGTGCCAGCAGCTTAGCGCGGGAGAACACCGGGGAGCTGTTTTTT. Translated, it gives CASSLARENTGELFF.

This clonotype was picked up a small number of times. The gene calls are TRBV10-3 and TRBJ2-7; TRBD2 is a possible D gene (6 bases). CDR1 is ENHRY and CDR2 is SYGVKD in the germline V gene. CDR3 length: 13 amino acids. V lost 6 bases and J 7 bases, leaving 16 bases between the germline ends. The CDR3 is CAISPPGGVEQYF. CDR3 sequence (DNA): TGTGCCATCAGCCCTCCCGGGGGAGTGGAGCAGTACTTC.